This T cell receptor (beta chain) derives from a study of blood T cells in healthy people across ages. CDR1 and CDR2 (germline): LNHDA, SQIVND (reference sequence). This CDR3 has 13 amino acids. Then a second PCR, running about 7 to 11 cycles, was carried out with a sample-barcoded 5' primer and a J-beta primer mix. TCRdb independently ran MiXCR on the 5' RACE reads; one entry per CDR3 protein. The sample lists 1.5 million to 2 million distinct CDR3 sequences, under 30% occurring once. The sequencing input was blood. This rearrangement joins TRBV19 to TRBJ2-5, with D perhaps being TRBD1 or TRBD2 (5 bases each). The end of the DNA is better explained by TRBJ2-7, so the J call may be wrong. This clonotype was obtained from a woman in her 30s in good health. The CDR3: CASTGDGYYEQYF. In DNA, the CDR3 is TGTGCCAGTACCGGGGACGGGTACTACGAGCAGTACTTC.